Listed below are T cell receptor beta chains from one sample, sequenced in a study of prognosis after radiotherapy for stage I lung cancer. Using its own MiXCR run on the multiplex PCR reads, TCRdb lists one record per CDR3 protein. The table includes 25,000 to 30,000 distinct CDR3 sequences, roughly 40% detected once. The material sequenced was PBMCs, taken before or after stereotactic body radiation therapy (not recorded which). Receptor source: a donor older than 45 with non-small cell lung cancer. The CDR3 runs from the conserved cysteine through the conserved F or W. D genes are given only for firm matches. The size field is filled for only some rows; it gives once, few, many or a size class.

j_call clone_size d_call v_call cdr3_aa cdr3_nt
TRBJ1-6 many - TRBV28 CASRKDGPVVPLHF TGTGCCAGCAGGAAGGACGGCCCGGTTGTTCCCCTCCACTTT
TRBJ2-6 many - TRBV7-2 CASSPSWYGANVLTF TGTGCCAGCAGTCCATCCTGGTATGGGGCCAACGTCCTGACTTTC
TRBJ1-5 - - TRBV6-1 CASTLKESQPQHF TGTGCCAGCACTTTAAAGGAGAGTCAGCCCCAGCATTTT
TRBJ1-6 - - TRBV27 CASSSSVKGYNSPLHF TGTGCCAGCAGTTCCTCGGTGAAGGGCTATAATTCACCCCTCCACTTT
TRBJ2-3 many TRBD1 TRBV6-1 CASNIDRAGDTQYF TGTGCCAGCAACATCGACAGGGCCGGAGATACGCAGTATTTT
TRBJ2-4 many - TRBV6-1 CASSLEGPNIQYF TGTGCCAGCAGCTTGGAGGGTCCAAACATTCAGTACTTC
TRBJ2-7 many - TRBV5-6 CASSLGAGRNSYEQYF TGTGCCAGCAGCCTGGGGGCGGGACGGAACTCCTACGAGCAGTACTTC
TRBJ1-1 many - TRBV11-2 CASSLVSWNTEAFF TGTGCCAGCAGCTTAGTTTCGTGGAACACTGAAGCTTTCTTT
TRBJ2-1 many TRBD2 TRBV11-2 CASSRGTSGSIYEQFF TGTGCCAGCAGCCGGGGGACTAGCGGGAGTATTTATGAGCAGTTCTTC
TRBJ1-2 once - TRBV2 CASRETTGMRGYTF TGTGCCAGCAGAGAAACTACGGGGATGAGGGGCTACACCTTC
TRBJ2-2 - TRBD2 TRBV6-1 CASSRLLSGMGGVTGELFF TGTGCCAGCAGTCGTCTACTATCGGGAATGGGGGGGGTAACCGGGGAGCTGTTTTTT
TRBJ2-3 many - TRBV5-5 CASSLMTGRQTDTQYF TGTGCCAGCAGCCTTATGACTGGGAGGCAAACAGATACGCAGTATTTT
TRBJ1-2 - - TRBV6-2/TRBV6-3 CASSPRVALNYGYTF TGTGCCAGCAGCCCCCGAGTAGCGTTGAACTATGGCTACACCTTC
TRBJ2-3 many TRBD2 TRBV20-1 CSGGLVTDTQYF TGCAGTGGGGGACTAGTAACAGATACGCAGTATTTT
TRBJ1-2 many - TRBV6-1 CASKFWTALSGYTF TGTGCCAGCAAATTTTGGACTGCCTTAAGCGGCTACACCTTC
TRBJ2-5 many - TRBV3-1 CASSPRGGGEPGTQYF TGTGCCAGCAGCCCAAGGGGGGGCGGGGAGCCGGGGACCCAGTACTTC
TRBJ1-2 many - TRBV3-1 CASSPMQAGYGYTF TGTGCCAGCAGCCCCATGCAGGCGGGCTATGGCTACACCTTC
TRBJ2-1 - TRBD2 TRBV7-6 CASSPTSGRANEQFF TGTGCCAGCAGCCCCACTAGCGGGAGGGCCAATGAGCAGTTCTTC
TRBJ2-1 many TRBD2 TRBV27 CASSLAGGGSYNEQFF TGTGCCAGCAGTTTAGCGGGGGGGGGTTCCTACAATGAGCAGTTCTTC
TRBJ2-5 - - TRBV29-1 CSVAQGSNQETQYF TGCAGCGTTGCTCAGGGGTCGAACCAAGAGACCCAGTACTTC
TRBJ1-2 - - TRBV12-3/TRBV12-4 CASSLGKSYGYTF TGTGCCAGCAGTTTGGGCAAGAGCTATGGCTACACCTTC
TRBJ1-4 many - TRBV9 CASFQGTGERGEKLFF TGTGCCAGTTTCCAAGGCACAGGTGAACGAGGGGAAAAACTGTTTTTT
TRBJ1-2 - - TRBV6-1 CVSRIPGIEDGYTF TGTGTCAGCCGAATCCCCGGCATTGAGGATGGCTACACCTTC
TRBJ1-1 many - TRBV6-1 CASSEFGRTEAFF TGTGCCAGCAGTGAATTCGGTCGGACTGAAGCTTTCTTT
TRBJ2-2 - - TRBV5-1 CASSQQSNTGELFF TGCGCCAGCAGCCAACAATCGAACACCGGGGAGCTGTTTTTT
TRBJ2-1 many TRBD1 TRBV30 CAWRALGWGTGGNEQFF TGTGCCTGGAGGGCCCTGGGGTGGGGGACAGGGGGAAATGAGCAGTTCTTC
TRBJ2-1 - - TRBV7-2 CASSPGGSSSLSSYNEQFF TGTGCCAGCAGCCCGGGCGGTAGTTCATCCTTGAGCTCCTACAATGAGCAGTTCTTC